This T cell receptor beta chain was identified in a study of T cells in Graves' hyperthyroidism and ophthalmopathy. Uncontrolled infection, other autoimmune disease, pregnancy or lactation disqualified patients from enrolment. For the diagnoses, clinical symptoms, serum thyroxine and TRAb, thyroid ultrasound and orbital computed tomography were used. Amplification targeted TCR beta CDR3 regions from RNA transcripts. The TCR CDR3 was amplified in a first-round RT-PCR using the HTBI primer set. TCRdb reanalysed the multiplex PCR reads using MiXCR and keeps one entry per CDR3 protein. The table includes about 400,000 distinct CDR3 sequences, around 15% detected once. Whole-study findings and limits: Most clonotypes expanded in thyroid above 0.001 were likewise present in blood.

This CDR3 is built from 13 residues. CDR1 is DFQATT, CDR2 SNEGSKA, per germline (reference sequence). The V and J ends lost 6 bases and 7 bases, in that order; junction bases with no gene match: 7. At least ten counts were recorded for this clonotype. Its target is not known. Material for sequencing was blood. The sequence came from a woman under 30 with Graves' hyperthyroidism. This chain uses TRBV20-1 with TRBJ2-1; 9 nucleotides match TRBD2. CDR3 sequence: CSAGLARANEQFF. CDR3 sequence (DNA): TGCAGTGCGGGACTAGCCAGAGCAAATGAGCAGTTCTTC.